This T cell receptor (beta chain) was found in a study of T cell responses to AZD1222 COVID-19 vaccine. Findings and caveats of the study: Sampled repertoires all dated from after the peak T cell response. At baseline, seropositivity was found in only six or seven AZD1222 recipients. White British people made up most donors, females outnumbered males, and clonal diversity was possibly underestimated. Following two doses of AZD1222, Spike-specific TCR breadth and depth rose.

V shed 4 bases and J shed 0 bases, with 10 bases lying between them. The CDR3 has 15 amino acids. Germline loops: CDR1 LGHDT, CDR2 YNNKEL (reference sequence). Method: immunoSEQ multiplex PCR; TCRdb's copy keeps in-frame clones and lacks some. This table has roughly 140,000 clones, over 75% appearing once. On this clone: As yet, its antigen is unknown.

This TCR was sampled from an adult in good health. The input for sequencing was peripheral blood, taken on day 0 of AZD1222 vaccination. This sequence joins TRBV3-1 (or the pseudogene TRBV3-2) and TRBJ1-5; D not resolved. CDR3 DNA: TGTGCCAGCAGCCCCTCTTTTAGTAGCAATCAGCCCCAGCATTTT. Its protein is CASSPSFSSNQPQHF.